This TCR beta chain was recovered during a study of cytomegalovirus exposure and HLA in healthy donors. CDR1 is SNHLY and CDR2 is FYNNEI in the germline V gene. V dropped 6 bases and J dropped 1 base, with 18 bases sitting between them. CDR3 length: 16 residues. The primer mix had 60 Vbeta and 13 Jbeta primers. Here immunoSEQ multiplex PCR was the method, and the copy in TCRdb shows in-frame clones only, minus some. The profile shows some 170,000 clones, approximately 84% of them singletons. The clonotype comes from a female donor in good health and CMV-seronegative. The gene calls are TRBV2 and TRBJ1-1; D might be TRBD1 (5 bases). Sequencing was carried out using PBMCs. Written as DNA, the CDR3 is TGTGCCAGCAGAGGAGGGGACGTCGGGGAGAACACTGAAGCTTTCTTT. Encoded protein: CASRGGDVGENTEAFF.